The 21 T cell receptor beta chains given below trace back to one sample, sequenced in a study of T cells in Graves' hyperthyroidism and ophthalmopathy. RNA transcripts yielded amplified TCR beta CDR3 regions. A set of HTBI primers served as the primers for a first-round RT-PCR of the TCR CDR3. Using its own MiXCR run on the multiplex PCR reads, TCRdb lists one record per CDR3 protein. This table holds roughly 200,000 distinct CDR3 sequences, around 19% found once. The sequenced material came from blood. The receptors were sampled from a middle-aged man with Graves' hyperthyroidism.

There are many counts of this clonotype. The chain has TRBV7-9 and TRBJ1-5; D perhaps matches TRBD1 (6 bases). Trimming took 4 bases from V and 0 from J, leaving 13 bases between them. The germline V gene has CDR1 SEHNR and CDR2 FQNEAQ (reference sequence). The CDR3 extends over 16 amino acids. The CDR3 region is CASSYGTPNSNQPQHF. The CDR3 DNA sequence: TGTGCCAGCAGCTACGGGACACCGAATAGCAATCAGCCCCAGCATTTT.

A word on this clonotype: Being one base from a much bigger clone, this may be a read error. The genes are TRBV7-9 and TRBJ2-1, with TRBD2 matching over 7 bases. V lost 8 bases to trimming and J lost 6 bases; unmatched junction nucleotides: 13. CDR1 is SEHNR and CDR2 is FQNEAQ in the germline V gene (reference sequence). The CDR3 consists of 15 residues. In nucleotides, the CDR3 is TGTGCCAGCGGTCCAGGCGGGGGTCGCGGCAATGAGCAGTTCTTC. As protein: CASGPGGGRGNEQFF. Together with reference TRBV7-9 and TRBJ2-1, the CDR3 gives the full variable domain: DTGVSQNPRHKITKRGQNVTFRCDPISEHNRLYWYRQTLGQGPEFLTYFQNEAQLEKSRLLSDRFSAERPKGSFSTLEIQRTEQGDSAMYLCASGPGGGRGNEQFFGPGTRLTVL.

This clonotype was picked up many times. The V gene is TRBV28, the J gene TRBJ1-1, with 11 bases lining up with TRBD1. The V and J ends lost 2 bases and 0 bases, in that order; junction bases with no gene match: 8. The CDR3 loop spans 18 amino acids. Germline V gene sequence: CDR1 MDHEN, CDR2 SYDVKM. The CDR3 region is CASSLPGQGAGMNTEAFF. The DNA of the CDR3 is TGTGCCAGCAGTTTACCTGGACAGGGGGCGGGCATGAACACTGAAGCTTTCTTT.

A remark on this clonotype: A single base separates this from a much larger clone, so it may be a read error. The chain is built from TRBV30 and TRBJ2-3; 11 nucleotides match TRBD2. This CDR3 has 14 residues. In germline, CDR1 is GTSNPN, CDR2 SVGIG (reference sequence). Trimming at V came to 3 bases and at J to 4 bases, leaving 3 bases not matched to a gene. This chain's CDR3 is CAWRLAGGADTQYF. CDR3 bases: TGTGCCTGGAGGTTAGCGGGGGGGGCAGATACGCAGTATTTT.

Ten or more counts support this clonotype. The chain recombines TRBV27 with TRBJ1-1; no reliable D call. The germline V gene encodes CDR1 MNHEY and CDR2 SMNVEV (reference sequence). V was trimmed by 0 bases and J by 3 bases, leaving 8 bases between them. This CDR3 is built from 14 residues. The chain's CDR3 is CASSLSLGYTEAFF. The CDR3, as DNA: TGTGCCAGCAGTTTATCGTTGGGATACACTGAAGCTTTCTTT.

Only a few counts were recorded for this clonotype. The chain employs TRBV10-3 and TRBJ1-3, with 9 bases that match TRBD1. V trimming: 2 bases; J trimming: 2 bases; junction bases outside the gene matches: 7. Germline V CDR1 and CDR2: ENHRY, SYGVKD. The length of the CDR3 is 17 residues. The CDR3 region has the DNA TGTGCCATCAGTGAGACACCAACAGGGGGCCCTGGAAACACCATATATTTT. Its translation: CAISETPTGGPGNTIYF.

The DNA of the CDR3 is TGCAGCGTTGGGACAGTCAAGGGCGAGCAGTACTTC. Its protein is CSVGTVKGEQYF. The rearrangement links TRBV29-1 to TRBJ2-7; tentatively, D is TRBD1 (6 bases). Trimming stripped 4 bases from V and 6 bases from J, with 13 bases between. In germline, CDR1 is SQVTM, CDR2 ANQGSEA. There are 12 residues in the CDR3.

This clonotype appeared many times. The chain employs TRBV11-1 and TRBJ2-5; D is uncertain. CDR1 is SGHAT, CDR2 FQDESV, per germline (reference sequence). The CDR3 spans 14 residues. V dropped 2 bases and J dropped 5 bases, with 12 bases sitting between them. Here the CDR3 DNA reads TGTGCCAGCAGCTTAAGGACGAGTCCGGAGACCCAGTACTTC. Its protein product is CASSLRTSPETQYF.

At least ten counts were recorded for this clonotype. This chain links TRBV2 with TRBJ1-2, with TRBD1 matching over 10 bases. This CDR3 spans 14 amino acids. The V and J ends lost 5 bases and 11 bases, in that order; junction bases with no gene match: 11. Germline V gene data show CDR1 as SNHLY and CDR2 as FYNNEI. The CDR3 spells CASSQTGTGAEYTF. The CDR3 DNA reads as TGTGCCAGCAGTCAAACCGGGACAGGGGCCGAGTACACCTTC.

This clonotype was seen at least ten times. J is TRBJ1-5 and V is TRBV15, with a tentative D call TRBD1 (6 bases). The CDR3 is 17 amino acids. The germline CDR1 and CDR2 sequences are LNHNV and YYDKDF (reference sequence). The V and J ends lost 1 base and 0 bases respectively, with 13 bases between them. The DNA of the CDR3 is TGTGCCACCAGCAGAGGCCGGACAGCCCTTAGCAATCAGCCCCAGCATTTT. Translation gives CATSRGRTALSNQPQHF.

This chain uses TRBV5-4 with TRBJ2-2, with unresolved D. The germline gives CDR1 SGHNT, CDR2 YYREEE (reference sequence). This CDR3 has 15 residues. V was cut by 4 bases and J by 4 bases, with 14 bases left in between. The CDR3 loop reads CASSRSVLTTGELFF. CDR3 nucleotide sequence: TGTGCCAGCAGCCGATCAGTACTTACCACCGGGGAGCTGTTTTTT.

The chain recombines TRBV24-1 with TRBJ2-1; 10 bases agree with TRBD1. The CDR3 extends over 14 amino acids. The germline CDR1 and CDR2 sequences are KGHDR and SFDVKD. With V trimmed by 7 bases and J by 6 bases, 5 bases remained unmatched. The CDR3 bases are TGTGCCACCAGGGGACAGGGGTTTGGCAATGAGCAGTTCTTC. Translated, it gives CATRGQGFGNEQFF.

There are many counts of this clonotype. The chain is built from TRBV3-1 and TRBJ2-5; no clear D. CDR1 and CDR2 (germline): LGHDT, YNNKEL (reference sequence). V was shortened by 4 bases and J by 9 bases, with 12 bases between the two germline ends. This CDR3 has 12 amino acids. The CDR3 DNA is TGTGCCAGCAGCCCGCTTTCGTGGGCCCAGTACTTC. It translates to CASSPLSWAQYF.

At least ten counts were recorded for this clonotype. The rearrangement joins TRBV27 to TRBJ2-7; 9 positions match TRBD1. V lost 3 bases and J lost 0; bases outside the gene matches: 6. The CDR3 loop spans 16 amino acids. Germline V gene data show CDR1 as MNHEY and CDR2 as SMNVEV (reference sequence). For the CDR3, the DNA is TGTGCCAGCAGTTTCTCAACAGGGGGCCCCTCCTACGAGCAGTACTTC. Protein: CASSFSTGGPSYEQYF.

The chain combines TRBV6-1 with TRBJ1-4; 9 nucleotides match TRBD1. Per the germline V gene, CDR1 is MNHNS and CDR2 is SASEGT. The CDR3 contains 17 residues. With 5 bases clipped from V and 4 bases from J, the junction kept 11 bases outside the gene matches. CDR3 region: CASSYRGRRGFNEKLFF. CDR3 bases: TGTGCCAGCAGTTACAGGGGGCGCAGGGGCTTTAATGAAAAACTGTTTTTT.

The CDR3 sequence: CASSQDLFRAGGLNEQFF. CDR3 sequence (DNA): TGTGCCAGCAGCCAAGACCTCTTCCGAGCGGGGGGGCTTAATGAGCAGTTCTTC. V usage is TRBV14 and J usage is TRBJ2-1; 10 bases match TRBD2. The J segment lost 7 bases and the V segment lost 0 bases, leaving 12 bases of the junction unmatched. Looked up from germline, CDR1 is SGHDN and CDR2 is FVKESK. This CDR3 contains 18 residues.

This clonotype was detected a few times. DNA for the CDR3: TGTGCCAGCAGCTTAGTCTGGGATGAAAAACTGTTTTTT. It codes for CASSLVWDEKLFF. The chain combines TRBV7-9 with TRBJ1-4, with unresolved D. The CDR3 spans 13 residues. CDR1 SEHNR and CDR2 FQNEAQ come from the germline V gene (reference sequence). Between the trimmed V and J ends, which lost 1 base and 6 bases, there was a span of 6 bases.

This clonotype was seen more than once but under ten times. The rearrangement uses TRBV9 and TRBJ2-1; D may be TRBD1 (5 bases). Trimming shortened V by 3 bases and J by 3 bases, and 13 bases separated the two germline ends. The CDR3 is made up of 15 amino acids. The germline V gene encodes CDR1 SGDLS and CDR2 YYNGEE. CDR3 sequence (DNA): TGTGCCAGCAGCGCTTCCCCAGGGATCTACAATGAGCAGTTCTTC. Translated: CASSASPGIYNEQFF. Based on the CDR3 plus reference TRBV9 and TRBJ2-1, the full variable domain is DSGVTQTPKHLITATGQRVTLRCSPRSGDLSVYWYQQSLDQGLQFLIQYYNGEERAKGNILERFSAQQFPDLHSELNLSSLELGDSALYFCASSASPGIYNEQFFGPGTRLTVL.

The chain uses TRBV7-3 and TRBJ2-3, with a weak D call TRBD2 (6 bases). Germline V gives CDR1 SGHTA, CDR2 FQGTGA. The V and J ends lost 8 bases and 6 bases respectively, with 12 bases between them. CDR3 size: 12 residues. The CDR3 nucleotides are TGTGCCAGCGGACGGGAGTTTGATACGCAGTATTTT. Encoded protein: CASGREFDTQYF.

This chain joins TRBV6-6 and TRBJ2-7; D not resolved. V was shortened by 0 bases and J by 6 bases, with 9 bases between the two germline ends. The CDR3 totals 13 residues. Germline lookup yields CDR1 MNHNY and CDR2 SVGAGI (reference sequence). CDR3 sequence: CASSYSLDVEQYF. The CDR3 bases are TGTGCCAGCAGTTACTCGTTGGACGTCGAGCAGTACTTC.

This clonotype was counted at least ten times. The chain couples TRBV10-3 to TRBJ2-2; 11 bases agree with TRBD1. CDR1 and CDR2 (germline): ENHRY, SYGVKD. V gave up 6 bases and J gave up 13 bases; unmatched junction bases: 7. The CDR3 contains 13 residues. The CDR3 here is CAISGTGGEALFF. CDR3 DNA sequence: TGTGCCATCAGCGGGACAGGGGGGGAAGCGCTGTTTTTT.